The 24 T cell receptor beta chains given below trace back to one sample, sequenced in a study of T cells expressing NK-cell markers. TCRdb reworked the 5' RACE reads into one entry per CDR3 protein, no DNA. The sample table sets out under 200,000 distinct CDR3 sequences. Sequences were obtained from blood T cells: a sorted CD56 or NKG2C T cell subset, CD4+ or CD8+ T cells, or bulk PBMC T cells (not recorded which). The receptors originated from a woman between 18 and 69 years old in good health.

The CDR3 protein is CSAGSTGTRPQHF. The chain recombines TRBV20-1 with TRBJ1-5; the TCRdb call, TRBD1, lacks DNA for checking. This CDR3 spans 13 amino acids. Germline V gives CDR1 DFQATT, CDR2 SNEGSKA (reference sequence).

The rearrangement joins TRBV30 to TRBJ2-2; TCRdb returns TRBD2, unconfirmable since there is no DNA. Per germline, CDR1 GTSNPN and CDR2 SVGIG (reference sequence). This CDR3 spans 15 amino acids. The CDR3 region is CAETPRASNTGELFF.

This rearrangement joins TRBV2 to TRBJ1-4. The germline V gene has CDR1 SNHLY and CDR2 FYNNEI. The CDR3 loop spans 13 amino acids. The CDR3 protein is CASSSGRSEKLFF.

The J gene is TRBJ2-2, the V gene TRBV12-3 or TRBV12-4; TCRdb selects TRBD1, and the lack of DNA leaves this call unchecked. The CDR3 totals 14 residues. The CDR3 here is CASRGTGGTGELFF.

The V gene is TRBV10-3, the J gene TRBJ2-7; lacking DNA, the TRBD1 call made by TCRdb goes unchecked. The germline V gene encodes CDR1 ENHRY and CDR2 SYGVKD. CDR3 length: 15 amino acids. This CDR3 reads CAISAGQGFNYEQYF.

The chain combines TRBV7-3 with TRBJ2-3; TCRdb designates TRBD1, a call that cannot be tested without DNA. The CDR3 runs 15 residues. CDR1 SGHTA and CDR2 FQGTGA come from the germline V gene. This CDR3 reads CASRPTGPSTDTQYF.

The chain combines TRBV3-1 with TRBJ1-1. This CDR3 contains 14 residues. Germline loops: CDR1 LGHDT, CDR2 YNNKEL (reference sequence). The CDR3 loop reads CASSQLTMRTEAFF.

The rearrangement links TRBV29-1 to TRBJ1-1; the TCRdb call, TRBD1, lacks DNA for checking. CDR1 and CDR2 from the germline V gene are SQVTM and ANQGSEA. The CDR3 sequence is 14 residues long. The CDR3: CSGSTGRLNTEAFF.

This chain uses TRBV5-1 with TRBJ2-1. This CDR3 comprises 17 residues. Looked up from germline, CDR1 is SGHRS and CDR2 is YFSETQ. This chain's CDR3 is CASSLGLGHVSYNEQFF.

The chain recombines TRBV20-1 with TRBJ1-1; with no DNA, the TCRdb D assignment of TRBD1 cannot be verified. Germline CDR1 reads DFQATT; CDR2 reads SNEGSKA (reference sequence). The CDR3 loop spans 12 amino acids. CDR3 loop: CSAPYALNGAFF.

The CDR3 sequence: CASSESYFGGYTF. V gene TRBV25-1 combines with J gene TRBJ1-2. This CDR3 is 13 amino acids long. Germline V gene lookup returns CDR1 MGHDK and CDR2 SYGVNS.

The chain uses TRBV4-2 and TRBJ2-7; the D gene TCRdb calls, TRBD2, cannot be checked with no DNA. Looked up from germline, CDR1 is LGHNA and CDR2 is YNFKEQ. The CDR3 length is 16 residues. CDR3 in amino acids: CASSRDTTSGGYEQYF.

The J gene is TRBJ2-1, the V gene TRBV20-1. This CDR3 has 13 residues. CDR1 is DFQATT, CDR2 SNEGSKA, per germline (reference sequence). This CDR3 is CSASLGIGGEQFF.

The CDR3 loop reads CASSRGTPKGEQFF. V usage is TRBV7-8 and J usage is TRBJ2-1; absent DNA, TCRdb's TRBD1 call cannot be checked. This CDR3 spans 14 amino acids. The V gene's germline CDR1 is SGHVS and CDR2 FQNEAQ.

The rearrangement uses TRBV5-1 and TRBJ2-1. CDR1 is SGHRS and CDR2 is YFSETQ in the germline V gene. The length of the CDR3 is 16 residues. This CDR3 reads CASSLALTASYNEQFF.

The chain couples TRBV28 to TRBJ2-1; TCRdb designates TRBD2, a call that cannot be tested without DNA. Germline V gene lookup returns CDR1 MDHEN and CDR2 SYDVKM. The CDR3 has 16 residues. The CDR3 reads CASSTPSGRANNEQFF.

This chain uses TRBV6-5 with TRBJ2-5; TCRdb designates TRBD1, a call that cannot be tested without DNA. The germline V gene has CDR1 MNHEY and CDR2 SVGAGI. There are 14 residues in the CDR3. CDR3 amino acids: CASSYGGPRETQYF.

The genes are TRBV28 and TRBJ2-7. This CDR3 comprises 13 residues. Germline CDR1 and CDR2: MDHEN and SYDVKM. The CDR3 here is CASSRGPINEQYF.

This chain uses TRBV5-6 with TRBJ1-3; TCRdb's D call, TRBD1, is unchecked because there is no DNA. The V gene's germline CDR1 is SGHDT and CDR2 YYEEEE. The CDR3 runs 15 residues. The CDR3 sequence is CASSLISTGQNTIYF.

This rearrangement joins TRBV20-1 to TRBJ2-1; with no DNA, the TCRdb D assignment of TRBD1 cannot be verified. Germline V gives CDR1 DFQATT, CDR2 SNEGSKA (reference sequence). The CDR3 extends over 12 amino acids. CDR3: CSAPGDNLEQFF.

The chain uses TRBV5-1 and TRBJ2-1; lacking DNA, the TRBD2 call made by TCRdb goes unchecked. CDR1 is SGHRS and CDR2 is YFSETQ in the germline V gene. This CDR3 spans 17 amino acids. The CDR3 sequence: CASSHKDLAGGRGEQFF.

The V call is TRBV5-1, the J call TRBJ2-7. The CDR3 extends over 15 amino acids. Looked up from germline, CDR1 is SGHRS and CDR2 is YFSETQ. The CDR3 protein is CASSLLGRGSYEQYF.

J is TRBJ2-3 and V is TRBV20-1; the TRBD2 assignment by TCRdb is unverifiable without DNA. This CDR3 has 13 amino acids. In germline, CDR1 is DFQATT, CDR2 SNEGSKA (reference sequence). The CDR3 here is CLMVAVSTDTQYF.

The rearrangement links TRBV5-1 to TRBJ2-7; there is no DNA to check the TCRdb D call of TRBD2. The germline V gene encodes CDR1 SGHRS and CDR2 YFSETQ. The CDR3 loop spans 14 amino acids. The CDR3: CASSREGQTYEQYF.